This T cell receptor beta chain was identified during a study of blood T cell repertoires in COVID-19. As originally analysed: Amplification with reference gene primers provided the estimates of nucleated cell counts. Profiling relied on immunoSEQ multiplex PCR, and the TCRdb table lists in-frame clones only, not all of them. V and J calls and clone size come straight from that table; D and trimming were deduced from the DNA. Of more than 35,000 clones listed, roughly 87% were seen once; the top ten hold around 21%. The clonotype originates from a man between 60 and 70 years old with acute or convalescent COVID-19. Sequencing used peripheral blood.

CDR3 DNA: TGTGCCAGCAGTAGGGACAGGGGAGCCAATGAGCAGTTCTTC. It is translated as CASSRDRGANEQFF. The V and J genes are TRBV6-4 and TRBJ2-1, with 10 bases that match TRBD1. CDR3 length: 14 amino acids. Germline V lookup: CDR1 MRHNA, CDR2 SNTAGT. V shed 5 bases and J 6 bases; nucleotides not matched to a gene: 4.